This is a list of T cell receptor beta chains from one sample in a study of T-cell reconstitution after alpha-beta-depleted transplantation in children. TCRdb ran MiXCR on the PCR reads and lists one entry per CDR3 protein. The table records some 220,000 distinct CDR3 sequences, roughly 9% of them present only once. This material consisted of PBMCs from the stem cell graft donor, taken from the stem cell graft. The source of these receptors is a human donor who donated a stem cell graft to a child with acute lymphoblastic leukemia. The CDR3 runs from the conserved cysteine through the conserved F or W. The D gene is left open where the match is weak. Clone size appears in some rows only: once, few, many, or a class for an expanded clone.

v_call	j_call	clone_size	d_call	cdr3_nt	cdr3_aa
TRBV7-2	TRBJ1-4	few	NA	TGTGCCAGCAGCTATGATACACAGAAAGGAAAACTGTTTTTT	CASSYDTQKGKLFF
TRBV5-1	TRBJ1-1	few	TRBD1	TGCGCCAGCAGCTCGGGGACAGCTAACACTGAAGCTTTCTTT	CASSSGTANTEAFF
TRBV5-1	TRBJ1-5	many	NA	TGCGCCAGCAGCGTTCAGGGCGACCAGCCCCAGCATTTT	CASSVQGDQPQHF
TRBV5-1	TRBJ1-1	NA	TRBD1	TGCGCCAGCAGCTCCGCCGGGACAGGGAGGGACACTGAAGCTTTCTTT	CASSSAGTGRDTEAFF
TRBV3-1	TRBJ2-7	many	NA	TGTGCCAGCAGCGAATCAGGGTCCTACGAGCAGTACTTC	CASSESGSYEQYF
TRBV2	TRBJ1-5	NA	NA	TGTGCCAGCGATTCGTACAGCAATCAGCCCCAGCATTTT	CASDSYSNQPQHF
TRBV7-2	TRBJ1-5	many	TRBD1	TGTGCCAGCAGCCGACAGGGTTATCAGCCCCAGCATTTT	CASSRQGYQPQHF
TRBV7-9	TRBJ1-1	many	TRBD1	TGTGCCAGCAGCTTAGGACAGGGCGTGAACACTGAAGCTTTCTTT	CASSLGQGVNTEAFF
TRBV4-2	TRBJ2-1	few	TRBD2	TGTGCCAGCAGCCAAGATAGCGGGGTTGGGAATGAGCAGTTCTTC	CASSQDSGVGNEQFF
TRBV10-3	TRBJ1-4	NA	NA	TGTGCCATCAGTGAGTCCGGCGCCAGTGAAAAACTGTTTTTT	CAISESGASEKLFF
TRBV6-4	TRBJ2-3	many	NA	TGTGCCAGCAGTGGAACGGCAGGGGGCACAGATACGCAGTATTTT	CASSGTAGGTDTQYF
TRBV6-1	TRBJ1-6	NA	TRBD1	TGTGCCAGCAGTCGGGACAGGGGTTTATATAATTCACCCCTCCACTTT	CASSRDRGLYNSPLHF
TRBV29-1	TRBJ1-2	many	NA	TGCAGCGTTGAGGTGCGACAGAACTATGGCTACACCTTC	CSVEVRQNYGYTF
TRBV6-5	TRBJ1-1	many	NA	TGTGCCAGCAGCGCCGTCCGAGGCCTCGAAGCTTTCTTT	CASSAVRGLEAFF
TRBV6-2/TRBV6-3	TRBJ1-3	NA	NA	TGTGCCAGCGAGCGTCCTGGGAACACCATATATTTT	CASERPGNTIYF
TRBV29-1	TRBJ2-7	NA	NA	TGCAGCGTTCAGGACGGCTACGAGCAGTACTTC	CSVQDGYEQYF
TRBV5-1	TRBJ1-3	few	TRBD1	TGCGCCAGCAGCCCGGAAAGGACAGGGGGCTACGGAAACACCATATATTTT	CASSPERTGGYGNTIYF
TRBV20-1	TRBJ2-1	NA	TRBD1	TGCAGTGCTCTGCCAACCCGGACAGGGGGGTACAATGAGCAGTTCTTC	CSALPTRTGGYNEQFF
TRBV19	TRBJ2-1	many	NA	TGTGCCAGTCGGGCAGCAGGGGTTAAGATTGAGCAGTTCTTC	CASRAAGVKIEQFF
TRBV5-6	TRBJ2-7	many	TRBD1	TGTGCCAGCAGCTGGGGTGGGGGACAGGCCACCCTCCTCCAGTACTTC	CASSWGGGQATLLQYF